What follows are 14 T cell receptor beta chains derived from one specimen sequenced in a study of shared clonotypes between healthy human individuals. Sequencing used immunoSEQ multiplex PCR; TCRdb keeps in-frame clones, though not all of them. The sample lists about a million clones; about 80% were seen once. The specimen was memory CD4+ T cells from PBMCs. Stated subset: CD45RA-negative fraction. Source of these receptors: a man between 18 and 29 years old in good health. Some clones in this sample may be carry-over from other donors' samples.

Points on this clone: Distinct nucleotide sequences in the sample also encode this CDR3. This rearrangement joins TRBV18 to TRBJ1-5; TRBD1 matches 7 bases. V lost 4 bases and J lost 2; bases outside the gene matches: 5. Germline V CDR1 and CDR2: KGHSH, LQKENI. There are 15 residues in the CDR3. CDR3 DNA sequence: TGTGCCAGCTCACTAGGACAGGTAGGCAATCAGCCCCAGCATTTT. This encodes CASSLGQVGNQPQHF.

The V and J genes are TRBV7-2 and TRBJ1-2, with 9 bases identical to TRBD1. The CDR3 consists of 16 residues. Germline V gene lookup returns CDR1 SGHTA and CDR2 FQGNSA. V lost 3 bases, J lost 3 bases, and 8 bases stayed unmatched. CDR3 DNA sequence: TGTGCCAGCAGCTTTGGTGGGACAGGGACCCACTATGGCTACACCTTC. Amino acid sequence: CASSFGGTGTHYGYTF.

As to this clone: It is likely a read error, because the conserved phenylalanine at the end of the CDR3 is missing. The DNA is left out, because the CDR3 cannot be placed on it with certainty; the CDR3 is given as TCRdb lists it. The chain combines TRBV30 with TRBJ2-7; the listed D gene, TRBD1, was not tested against the DNA. The CDR3 length equals 12 residues, ends included. Looked up from germline, CDR1 is GTSNPN and CDR2 is SVGIG (reference sequence). This chain's CDR3 is CAWRGQGIPLFI.

The CDR3 loop reads CASSKNGEHNQPQHF. CDR3 DNA sequence: TGTGCCAGCAGCAAAAACGGGGAGCACAATCAGCCCCAGCATTTT. This sequence joins TRBV7-2 and TRBJ1-5; D gene unclear. Germline-derived CDR1 and CDR2 are SGHTA and FQGNSA. V lost 5 bases to trimming and J lost 3 bases, with 14 bases between them. This CDR3 is 15 amino acids long.

The J gene is TRBJ2-5, the V gene TRBV7-2; D possibly uses TRBD1 or TRBD2 (6 bases each). This CDR3 comprises 13 residues. Trimming removed 7 bases at V and 5 bases at J, with 14 bases between. Germline lookup yields CDR1 SGHTA and CDR2 FQGNSA. The CDR3 is CASTQRGLETQYF. As DNA, the CDR3 is TGTGCCAGCACCCAACGGGGGCTCGAGACCCAGTACTTC. Supplemented by reference TRBV7-2 and TRBJ2-5, the full variable domain reads GAGVSQSPSNKVTEKGKDVELRCDPISGHTALYWYRQSLGQGLEFLIYFQGNSAPDKSGLPSDRFSAERTGGSVSTLTIQRTQQEDSAVYLCASTQRGLETQYFGPGTRLLVL.

The chain carries TRBV5-6 and TRBJ2-3; D call uncertain. V lost 6 bases to trimming and J lost 4 bases, with 12 bases between them. CDR3 size: 13 residues. Germline V gene lookup returns CDR1 SGHDT and CDR2 YYEEEE. CDR3 amino acids: CASTRPGADTQYF. The CDR3 coding sequence is TGTGCCAGCACCCGACCAGGTGCAGATACGCAGTATTTT.

V and J are TRBV6-5 and TRBJ1-2, with TRBD1 identical over 9 bases. V shed 2 bases, J shed 4 bases, and the junction held 5 bases outside the gene matches. CDR1 and CDR2 (germline): MNHEY, SVGAGI. This CDR3 region has 15 residues. This CDR3 reads CASSYADRGSYGYTF. The CDR3 coding sequence is TGTGCCAGCAGTTACGCGGACAGGGGCTCCTATGGCTACACCTTC.

This sequence joins TRBV7-9 and TRBJ2-3; D gene ambiguous. Germline V gene lookup returns CDR1 SEHNR and CDR2 FQNEAQ (reference sequence). Trimming took 5 bases from V and 7 from J, leaving 10 bases between them. The CDR3 is 12 amino acids. DNA for the CDR3: TGTGCCAGCAGCCGTGAGGCTTATACGCAGTATTTT. Encoded protein: CASSREAYTQYF.

J is TRBJ1-1 and V is TRBV7-8, with D possibly being TRBD1 (5 bases). The length of the CDR3 is 14 residues. Germline values: CDR1 SGHVS, CDR2 FQNEAQ. V lost 5 bases and J lost 5, with 15 bases in between. The CDR3 sequence is CASSPGQGWTEAFF. The CDR3 coding sequence is TGTGCCAGCAGCCCCGGGCAGGGATGGACTGAAGCTTTCTTT.

As regards this clone: A far larger clone is one base from this, pointing to a likely read error. V and J are TRBV5-1 and TRBJ1-4, with 10 bases lining up with TRBD1. This CDR3 is 14 amino acids long. V gave up 4 bases and J gave up 5 bases; unmatched junction bases: 2. The germline V gene has CDR1 SGHRS and CDR2 YFSETQ. The CDR3 sequence is CASSQGQGNEKLFF. The CDR3 DNA is TGCGCCAGCAGCCAGGGACAGGGGAATGAAAAACTGTTTTTT.

The chain uses TRBV28 and TRBJ2-7, with D tentatively TRBD2 (5 bases). Germline CDR1 and CDR2: MDHEN and SYDVKM. The CDR3 has 18 residues. V lost 7 bases, J lost 7 bases, and 32 bases lay in between. In nucleotides, the CDR3 is TGTGCCAGCATTTCCCTCCGGCTTTCTGGACCTAGCCGCGGAGAGCAGTACTTC. Its protein product is CASISLRLSGPSRGEQYF.

The V call is TRBV28, the J call TRBJ2-1, with 8 bases lining up with TRBD1. In germline, CDR1 is MDHEN, CDR2 SYDVKM. There are 16 residues in the CDR3. Losses at the gene ends were 6 bases for V and 5 bases for J; bases not matched to a gene: 12. The CDR3 DNA reads as TGTGCCAGCAGCCCTACGGGGACAGGCCATCACAATGAGCAGTTCTTC. This gives the protein CASSPTGTGHHNEQFF.

The chain links TRBV11-2 to TRBJ2-5; 9 bases fit TRBD1. With the DNA end fitting TRBJ2-7 better, the J assignment may be wrong. Germline V gene data show CDR1 as SGHAT and CDR2 as FQNNGV. The CDR3 runs to 14 residues. The CDR3 coding sequence is TGTGCCAGCAGCCTCAGGACAGGGGTGGGCGAGCAGTACTTC. Amino acids: CASSLRTGVGEQYF.

The gene calls are TRBV29-1 and TRBJ2-7, with 10 bases that match TRBD1. CDR3 length: 12 amino acids. The germline gives CDR1 SQVTM, CDR2 ANQGSEA. J gave up 5 bases and V 8 bases, and 6 bases lay outside the gene matches. The CDR3 sequence: CSSRDRGHEQYF. The DNA for the CDR3 is TGCAGCTCTCGGGACAGGGGCCACGAGCAGTACTTC.